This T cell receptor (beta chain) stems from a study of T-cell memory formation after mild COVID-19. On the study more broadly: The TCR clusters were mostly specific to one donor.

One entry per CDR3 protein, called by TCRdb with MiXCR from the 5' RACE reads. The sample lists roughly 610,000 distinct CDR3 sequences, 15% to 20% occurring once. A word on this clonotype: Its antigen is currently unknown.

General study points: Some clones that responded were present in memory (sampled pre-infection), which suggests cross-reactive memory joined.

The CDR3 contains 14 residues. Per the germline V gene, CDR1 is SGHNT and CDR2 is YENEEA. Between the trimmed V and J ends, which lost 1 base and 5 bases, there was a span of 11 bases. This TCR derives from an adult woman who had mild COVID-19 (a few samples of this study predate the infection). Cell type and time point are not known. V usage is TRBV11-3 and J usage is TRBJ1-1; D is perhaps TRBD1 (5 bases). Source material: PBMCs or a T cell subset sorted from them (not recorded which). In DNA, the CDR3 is TGTGCCAGCAGCTTAGTAAGGGGTGGAACTGAAGCTTTCTTT. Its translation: CASSLVRGGTEAFF.